This passage covers 21 T cell receptor beta chains from one sample sequenced in a study of blood T cell repertoires in COVID-19 (dated by TCRdb to the early 2020s). Receptor libraries were prepared by the immunoSEQ multiplex PCR assay. This is the immuneACCESS table as TCRdb keeps it, with only in-frame sequences that have V and J called. A part of the clones is gone; compared with another copy, unresolved V genes explain less than half, and the rest is unexplained. Here the sample has 250,000 to 350,000 clones; roughly 83% occur a single time. More than 1.2% of the sample is taken by the ten largest. Source material: peripheral blood. These receptors all come from a human donor with COVID-19, enrolled during active disease. The donor label of this sample is uncertain.

The chain joins TRBV3-1 (or the pseudogene TRBV3-2) to TRBJ1-1; D is undetermined. V was shortened by 1 base and J by 0 bases, with 6 bases between the two germline ends. Germline V gene data show CDR1 as LGHDT and CDR2 as YNNKEL (reference sequence). This CDR3 has 14 residues. DNA for the CDR3: TGTGCCAGCAGCCAAGGGAGGGTGAACACTGAAGCTTTCTTT. This encodes CASSQGRVNTEAFF.

The chain has TRBV5-5 and TRBJ2-3, with TRBD2 identical over 10 bases. This CDR3 region has 14 residues. Germline V lookup: CDR1 SGHKS, CDR2 YYEKEE (reference sequence). Unmatched junction bases numbered 2, after V lost 2 bases and J lost 5 bases. For the CDR3, the DNA is TGTGCCAGCAGCTTTAGACTAGCGGGAGATACGCAGTATTTT. Protein product: CASSFRLAGDTQYF.

This chain uses TRBV6-5 with TRBJ2-7, with TRBD2 matching over 7 bases. There are 15 residues in the CDR3. The germline V gene has CDR1 MNHEY and CDR2 SVGAGI. Trimming at V came to 4 bases and at J to 4 bases, leaving 10 bases not matched to a gene. The CDR3 DNA sequence: TGTGCCAGCAGTTCTCTAGCGGATCTCTCTTACGAGCAGTACTTC. This gives the protein CASSSLADLSYEQYF.

This clone came up a few times. The V gene is TRBV9, the J gene TRBJ2-3, with 10 bases fitting TRBD2. CDR3 size: 15 residues. CDR1 and CDR2 (germline): SGDLS, YYNGEE. V lost 0 bases and J lost 6; bases outside the gene matches: 4. Here the CDR3 reads CASSVGTSGVDTQYF. Here the CDR3 DNA reads TGTGCCAGCAGCGTAGGAACTAGCGGGGTGGATACGCAGTATTTT.

V and J are TRBV28 and TRBJ2-7; 10 bases match TRBD2. The CDR3 is 16 amino acids. The junction had 16 bases not matched to a gene; V was cut back by 8 bases and J by 6 bases. Per the germline V gene, CDR1 is MDHEN and CDR2 is SYDVKM. The CDR3 DNA follows: TGTGCCAGCTCCCTGGGGCTAGCGGGAGCTTGGCGCGAGCAGTACTTC. This gives the protein CASSLGLAGAWREQYF.

The chain joins TRBV27 to TRBJ1-1; TRBD1 matches 7 bases. V lost 8 bases, J lost 4 bases, and 13 bases stayed unmatched. Looked up from germline, CDR1 is MNHEY and CDR2 is SMNVEV (reference sequence). This CDR3 is built from 15 residues. The CDR3, as DNA: TGTGCCAGCCCCCGGGACAGCCTCATTAGCACTGAAGCTTTCTTT. It is translated as CASPRDSLISTEAFF.

The gene calls are TRBV7-2 and TRBJ2-7, with D possibly TRBD2 on 5 matching bases. The CDR3 totals 15 residues. CDR1 and CDR2 (germline): SGHTA, FQGNSA. V dropped 7 bases and J dropped 3 bases, with 19 bases sitting between them. The CDR3 here is CASTQPGRRYYEQYF. The CDR3 bases are TGTGCCAGCACCCAACCCGGCAGGAGGTACTACGAGCAGTACTTC. The full variable domain, its missing parts supplied by reference TRBV7-2 and TRBJ2-7, is GAGVSQSPSNKVTEKGKDVELRCDPISGHTALYWYRQSLGQGLEFLIYFQGNSAPDKSGLPSDRFSAERTGGSVSTLTIQRTQQEDSAVYLCASTQPGRRYYEQYFGPGTRLTVT.

The chain is built from TRBV2 and TRBJ2-7, with D maybe TRBD2 (5 bases). The length of the CDR3 is 14 residues. Trimming shortened V by 2 bases and J by 5 bases, and 13 bases separated the two germline ends. Looked up from germline, CDR1 is SNHLY and CDR2 is FYNNEI. Written as DNA, the CDR3 is TGTGCCAGCAGTGAAAAGTCTAGCTTTGACGAGCAGTACTTC. Its protein product is CASSEKSSFDEQYF.

The chain links TRBV5-1 to TRBJ2-5, with D maybe TRBD2 (7 bases). Germline values: CDR1 SGHRS, CDR2 YFSETQ. The CDR3 has 17 amino acids. Trimming removed 0 bases at V and 6 bases at J, with 21 bases between. CDR3 in amino acids: CASSLDTAGAHSKTQYF. The DNA of the CDR3 is TGCGCCAGCAGCTTGGACACGGCGGGGGCCCATTCAAAGACCCAGTACTTC.

This sequence joins TRBV3-1 (or the pseudogene TRBV3-2) and TRBJ2-1, with TRBD2 matching over 9 bases. V was clipped by 5 bases and J by 0 bases; unmatched bases: 5. Per germline, CDR1 LGHDT and CDR2 YNNKEL (reference sequence). The CDR3 length is 16 residues. As DNA, the CDR3 is TGTGCCAGCAGCTATAATAGCGGGAGCTCCTACAATGAGCAGTTCTTC. Translation gives CASSYNSGSSYNEQFF.

The chain uses TRBV6-5 and TRBJ2-2, with a possible D match to TRBD1 (6 bases). The CDR3 runs to 14 residues. Trimming removed 5 bases at V and 5 bases at J, with 12 bases between. The V gene's germline CDR1 is MNHEY and CDR2 SVGAGI. The CDR3 DNA sequence: TGTGCCAGCAGTCGCAGGGGAGAAACCGGGGAGCTGTTTTTT. Residues: CASSRRGETGELFF.

This clone occurred once. The chain is built from TRBV9 and TRBJ1-3, with 8 positions matching TRBD1. The V gene's germline CDR1 is SGDLS and CDR2 YYNGEE. CDR3 length: 14 residues. J lost 4 bases, V lost 4 bases, and 4 bases had no gene match. CDR3 region: CASSSQGAGNTIYF. Written as DNA, the CDR3 is TGTGCCAGCAGCTCGCAGGGGGCGGGAAACACCATATATTTT.

The chain recombines TRBV4-1 with TRBJ1-6, with 8 bases that match TRBD1. Trimming took 1 base from V and 5 from J; bases not matched to a gene: 7. Germline lookup yields CDR1 MGHRA and CDR2 YSYEKL. This CDR3 spans 17 amino acids. For the CDR3, the DNA is TGCGCCAGCAGCCAAGGACGGACAGGGCGAAATAATTCACCCCTCCACTTT. This codes for CASSQGRTGRNNSPLHF.

This clone was counted a few times. The J gene is TRBJ2-3, the V gene TRBV19, with 7 bases lining up with TRBD1. The CDR3 runs 15 residues. The germline gives CDR1 LNHDA, CDR2 SQIVND (reference sequence). With 6 bases clipped from V and 3 bases from J, the junction kept 9 bases outside the gene matches. The CDR3 region is CASRTTGVTTDTQYF. The CDR3 DNA follows: TGTGCCAGTAGAACAACAGGGGTAACGACAGATACGCAGTATTTT.

The chain uses TRBV19 and TRBJ1-2, with a tentative D call TRBD1 (5 bases). Germline CDR1 LNHDA, CDR2 SQIVND (reference sequence). Trimming removed 6 bases from V and 7 bases from J, with 21 bases in between. The CDR3 is made up of 15 amino acids. CDR3 protein: CASRTSGAGLVGYTF. DNA of the CDR3: TGTGCCAGTAGAACTTCAGGAGCAGGGCTCGTTGGCTACACCTTC.

The chain is built from TRBV19 and TRBJ2-7, with D maybe TRBD1 (5 bases). The CDR3 totals 15 residues. V lost 3 bases to trimming and J lost 3 bases, with 15 bases between them. Germline V gene sequence: CDR1 LNHDA, CDR2 SQIVND (reference sequence). The CDR3 coding sequence is TGTGCCAGTAGTATTGAGGCACAGGACAACTACGAGCAGTACTTC. This codes for CASSIEAQDNYEQYF.

The J gene is TRBJ2-7, the V gene TRBV7-2, with D maybe TRBD1 (6 bases). Trimming shortened V by 5 bases and J by 8 bases, and 16 bases separated the two germline ends. This CDR3 spans 13 amino acids. Germline V gene lookup returns CDR1 SGHTA and CDR2 FQGNSA. In DNA, the CDR3 is TGTGCCAGCAGCCTCGGACAGAGCCAACAGCAGTACTTC. Its protein product is CASSLGQSQQQYF.

The chain has TRBV18 and TRBJ2-7, with D hard to call. This CDR3 region has 12 residues. Trimming stripped 3 bases from V and 3 bases from J, with 6 bases between. The germline CDR1 and CDR2 sequences are KGHSH and LQKENI. The CDR3 DNA reads as TGTGCCAGCTCACCCTCCTTCTACGAGCAGTACTTC. It translates to CASSPSFYEQYF.

The table lists this clone with a few counts. The chain joins TRBV19 to TRBJ1-1; D is undetermined. Germline values: CDR1 LNHDA, CDR2 SQIVND (reference sequence). The CDR3 contains 14 residues. The V and J ends lost 10 bases and 4 bases respectively, with 19 bases between them. The CDR3 protein is CATSSPHTVTEAFF. The CDR3 DNA reads TGTGCCACCAGTAGCCCTCACACGGTCACTGAAGCTTTCTTT. Complete variable domain (other parts from reference TRBV19 and TRBJ1-1): DGGITQSPKYLFRKEGQNVTLSCEQNLNHDAMYWYRQDPGQGLRLIYYSQIVNDFQKGDIAEGYSVSREKKESFPLTVTSAQKNPTAFYLCATSSPHTVTEAFFGQGTRLTVV.

This clone was observed a few times. The chain uses TRBV19 and TRBJ2-7; TRBD2 matches 8 bases. Germline-derived CDR1 and CDR2 are LNHDA and SQIVND (reference sequence). The V and J ends lost 5 bases and 2 bases, in that order; junction bases with no gene match: 5. This CDR3 is built from 14 residues. CDR3 amino acids: CASSPTSVAYEQYF. Written as DNA, the CDR3 is TGTGCCAGTAGTCCGACTAGCGTCGCCTACGAGCAGTACTTC.

The J gene is TRBJ2-7, the V gene TRBV13, with 12 bases that match TRBD2. This CDR3 has 19 residues. V lost 0 bases to trimming and J lost 5 bases; unmatched junction nucleotides: 14. From germline, CDR1 is PRHDT and CDR2 FYEKMQ (reference sequence). CDR3 in DNA: TGTGCCAGCAGCTTAGGCCTTGGCCTAGCGGGAGGGTGGGTGGACGAGCAGTACTTC. Translation gives CASSLGLGLAGGWVDEQYF.